A single sample gave rise to the 21 T cell receptor beta chains below, sequenced in a study of neurological immune-mediated disorders (dated by TCRdb to the late 2010s). The library was generated by 5' RACE. Instrument used: Illumina HiSeq 2500. TCRdb's own reprocessing of the public reads used fastp at Q25 and MiXCR and kept productive beta chains. Every CDR3 protein is listed once, alongside the most common genes and DNA of its rows. The sample table holds more than 35,000 distinct CDR3 sequences, of which 9% to 12% were seen once. Clones ranked in the top ten supply approximately 6.9% of the sample. Sample: PBMCs. These receptors were collected from a young woman with HTLV-1-associated myelopathy (HAM/TSP).

By sample share, this clonotype is medium-sized. The chain combines TRBV20-1 with TRBJ2-3, with TRBD2 as a possible D gene (7 bases). Trimming removed 6 bases from V and 0 bases from J, with 13 bases in between. The CDR3 totals 14 residues. The germline V gene encodes CDR1 DFQATT and CDR2 SNEGSKA (reference sequence). The CDR3 reads CSAEGGRSTDTQYF. In DNA, the CDR3 is TGCAGTGCCGAGGGGGGGCGAAGCACAGATACGCAGTATTTT.

At least ten counts were recorded for this clonotype. Since a much larger clone is just one base distant, this may be a read error. This rearrangement joins TRBV20-1 to TRBJ2-4, with 9 bases lining up with TRBD1. Germline-derived CDR1 and CDR2 are DFQATT and SNEGSKA (reference sequence). This CDR3 has 14 amino acids. This CDR3 reads CSATRDRVKNIRYF. In DNA, the CDR3 is TGCAGTGCTACCAGGGACAGGGTGAAAAACATTCGGTACTTC.

By proportion, this clonotype is medium-sized. This chain connects TRBV29-1 to TRBJ1-2; D ambiguous. Germline CDR1 reads SQVTM; CDR2 reads ANQGSEA. This CDR3 is built from 11 residues. V shed 5 bases and J shed 2 bases, with 6 bases lying between them. The DNA for the CDR3 is TGCAGCGTTACGGAGAACTATGGCTACACCTTC. It encodes CSVTENYGYTF.

This clonotype was seen at least ten times. The rearrangement joins TRBV20-1 to TRBJ2-7; 7 bases agree with TRBD2. The ends lost 6 bases at V and 1 base at J; junction bases unmatched: 12. The V gene's germline CDR1 is DFQATT and CDR2 SNEGSKA (reference sequence). The CDR3 is made up of 15 amino acids. The CDR3 nucleotides are TGCAGTGCCGCTAACCTTCTGCGGGAGTCCTACGAGCAGTACTTC. Its translation is CSAANLLRESYEQYF.

This clonotype has at least ten counts. V and J are TRBV18 and TRBJ1-1, with D unresolved. The V gene's germline CDR1 is KGHSH and CDR2 LQKENI. The CDR3 covers 15 residues. V lost 2 bases to trimming and J lost 5 bases, with 15 bases between them. For the CDR3, the DNA is TGTGCCAGCTCACCATCTGGCAGGACGAGGACTGAAGCTTTCTTT. This codes for CASSPSGRTRTEAFF.

At least ten counts were recorded for this clonotype. The chain recombines TRBV20-1 with TRBJ1-1, with TRBD1 matching over 8 bases. Germline V lookup: CDR1 DFQATT, CDR2 SNEGSKA (reference sequence). The CDR3 is 13 amino acids. V dropped 2 bases and J dropped 4; count of bases not matched to a gene: 3. The CDR3 bases are TGCAGTGCTAGACAGGGGGCGCCCACTGAAGCTTTCTTT. Its translation: CSARQGAPTEAFF.

This clonotype was seen at least ten times. The CDR3 DNA is TGTGCCAGCAGTTACTACGAGACAGGAAGCGGTCAGCCCCAGCATTTT. Translated: CASSYYETGSGQPQHF. The chain couples TRBV6-6 to TRBJ1-5; TRBD1 might be the D (6 bases). CDR1 and CDR2 from the germline V gene are MNHNY and SVGAGI (reference sequence). The CDR3 is made up of 16 amino acids. Trimming took 1 base from V and 6 from J, leaving 16 bases between them.

This sequence joins TRBV20-1 and TRBJ1-5; 7 nucleotides match TRBD1. This CDR3 spans 13 amino acids. Germline values: CDR1 DFQATT, CDR2 SNEGSKA (reference sequence). The J segment lost 5 bases and the V segment lost 5 bases, leaving 6 bases of the junction unmatched. Here the CDR3 reads CSARDSQDQPQHF. CDR3 nucleotides: TGCAGTGCTCGGGACAGCCAAGATCAGCCCCAGCATTTT.

This clonotype came up many times. The chain links TRBV15 to TRBJ2-7; 11 bases agree with TRBD2. V shed 1 base, J shed 6 bases, and the junction held 5 bases outside the gene matches. Germline V gene sequence: CDR1 LNHNV, CDR2 YYDKDF (reference sequence). This CDR3 spans 15 amino acids. The CDR3 is CATSRGLLAGGEQYF. As DNA, the CDR3 is TGTGCCACCAGCAGAGGTTTGCTAGCGGGGGGCGAGCAGTACTTC. Variable domain in full (rest from reference TRBV15 and TRBJ2-7): DAMVIQNPRYQVTQFGKPVTLSCSQTLNHNVMYWYQQKSSQAPKLLFHYYDKDFNNEADTPDNFQSRRPNTSFCFLDIRSPGLGDTAMYLCATSRGLLAGGEQYFGPGTRLTVT.

There are many counts of this clonotype. The J gene is TRBJ1-1, the V gene TRBV5-1, with TRBD1 as a possible D gene (6 bases). Trimming shortened V by 0 bases and J by 6 bases, and 12 bases separated the two germline ends. CDR3 length equals 14 residues. The germline CDR1 and CDR2 sequences are SGHRS and YFSETQ. The chain's CDR3 is CASSLGRGVSEAFF. CDR3 sequence (DNA): TGCGCCAGCAGCTTGGGGAGGGGGGTATCTGAAGCTTTCTTT.

By sample fraction, this clonotype is medium-sized (0.01 to 0.1%). The rearrangement links TRBV10-3 to TRBJ1-5, with D unclear. The CDR3 is 14 residues long. Trimming pared 0 bases from V and 4 bases from J, leaving 7 bases between. CDR1 is ENHRY and CDR2 is SYGVKD in the germline V gene. The chain's CDR3 is CAISESAQNQPQHF. For the CDR3, the DNA is TGTGCCATCAGTGAGTCAGCGCAGAATCAGCCCCAGCATTTT.

This clonotype was observed at least ten times. V is TRBV5-1 and J is TRBJ2-1, with a tentative D call TRBD2 (6 bases). CDR3 size: 14 residues. The V gene's germline CDR1 is SGHRS and CDR2 YFSETQ. Trimming left V 4 bases short and J 6 bases short, with 14 bases between. The CDR3 nucleotides are TGCGCCAGCAGCCCAAGGACCGGGGGCAATGAGCAGTTCTTC. Protein product: CASSPRTGGNEQFF.

The chain uses TRBV20-1 and TRBJ2-7; TRBD2 is a possible D gene (5 bases). CDR3 size: 18 residues. V lost 1 base, J lost 7 bases, and 29 bases lay in between. CDR1 DFQATT and CDR2 SNEGSKA come from the germline V gene (reference sequence). Written as DNA, the CDR3 is TGCAGTGCTAGAGTTTTCGGGAATCTAGGACGGATCTCGAATGAGCAGTACTTC. This gives the protein CSARVFGNLGRISNEQYF.

In this sample, this clonotype turned up many times. The V call is TRBV24-1, the J call TRBJ2-2; D remains ambiguous. Germline CDR1 reads KGHDR; CDR2 reads SFDVKD. The CDR3 is 15 amino acids. V lost 0 bases to trimming and J lost 1 base, with 5 bases between them. The CDR3 loop reads CATSDLGRNTGELFF. The CDR3 DNA sequence: TGTGCCACCAGTGATTTGGGTAGGAACACCGGGGAGCTGTTTTTT.

In its sample, this clonotype was seen many times. The chain couples TRBV20-1 to TRBJ2-1; 9 positions agree with TRBD2. J gave up 0 bases and V 4 bases, and 19 bases lay outside the gene matches. CDR1 and CDR2 (germline): DFQATT, SNEGSKA (reference sequence). The CDR3 sequence is 20 residues long. The DNA of the CDR3 is TGCAGTGCTACCCCGCGCCAACTAGCGGGTCCCGCCAGCTCCTACAATGAGCAGTTCTTC. Translated, it gives CSATPRQLAGPASSYNEQFF.

With respect to this clonotype: Being one base from a much bigger clone, this may be a read error. V gene TRBV12-3 or TRBV12-4 combines with J gene TRBJ2-5; unclear D gene. The CDR3 is 15 amino acids. V was clipped by 3 bases and J by 5 bases, with 16 bases between them. The CDR3, as DNA: TGTGCCAGCAGTTTTGGCCCCGTCACTGTGGAGACCCAGTACTTC. It is translated as CASSFGPVTVETQYF.

This clonotype was counted ten times or more. The chain is built from TRBV6-5 and TRBJ2-3, with D tentatively TRBD2 (6 bases). V was pared by 1 base and J by 1 base, with 12 bases between. CDR1 MNHEY and CDR2 SVGAGI come from the germline V gene. There are 16 residues in the CDR3. CDR3 sequence reads: CASSYYGGVGTDTQYF. CDR3 nucleotides: TGTGCCAGCAGTTACTATGGCGGGGTGGGCACAGATACGCAGTATTTT.

V usage is TRBV12-3 or TRBV12-4 and J usage is TRBJ1-2, with 7 bases matching TRBD1. This CDR3 is built from 15 residues. The J segment lost 4 bases and the V segment lost 1 base, leaving 6 bases of the junction unmatched. CDR3 nucleotide sequence: TGTGCCAGCAGTTTAGAGAGGACAGGCCTCTATGGCTACACCTTC. Its protein product is CASSLERTGLYGYTF.

This clonotype was observed at least ten times. The V gene is TRBV5-1, the J gene TRBJ2-7; 8 bases match TRBD2. Trimming cost V 4 bases and J 4 bases; bases outside gene matches: 13. The CDR3 spans 16 residues. CDR1 is SGHRS, CDR2 YFSETQ, per germline. The CDR3 DNA follows: TGCGCCAGCAGCCGGACCGCCGGCGGGGGGATGTACGAGCAGTACTTC. The encoded protein is CASSRTAGGGMYEQYF. Full variable domain (missing parts from reference TRBV5-1 and TRBJ2-7): KAGVTQTPRYLIKTRGQQVTLSCSPISGHRSVSWYQQTPGQGLQFLFEYFSETQRNKGNFPGRFSGRQFSNSRSEMNVSTLELGDSALYLCASSRTAGGGMYEQYFGPGTRLTVT.

This clonotype was detected ten times or more. The chain recombines TRBV5-1 with TRBJ1-1, with 9 bases fitting TRBD1. The CDR3 consists of 15 residues. Germline V gene data show CDR1 as SGHRS and CDR2 as YFSETQ. V dropped 5 bases and J dropped 1; count of bases not matched to a gene: 6. CDR3 protein: CASRPPGQGNTEAFF. For the CDR3, the DNA is TGCGCCAGCAGGCCGCCGGGACAGGGGAACACTGAAGCTTTCTTT.

Remarks on this clonotype: The junction does not match germline at one end; this may be a read error. This chain links TRBV20-1 with TRBJ1-1, with a weak D call TRBD1 (5 bases). CDR3 size: 13 residues. CDR1 is DFQATT and CDR2 is SNEGSKA in the germline V gene (reference sequence). CDR3 sequence: CSARRGRWTEDLF. In nucleotides, the CDR3 is TGCAGTGCTAGAAGGGGCCGTTGGACTGAAGATTTATTT.